Here is one TCR beta chain with its context. Its antigen remains unidentified. Some clones are missing from TCRdb's copy, which holds only in-frame ones; the method was immunoSEQ multiplex PCR. The sample shows roughly 91,000 clones, approximately 95% of them seen only once. CDR3 size: 14 residues. Germline CDR1 LNHDA, CDR2 SQIVND (reference sequence). Deletions cut 7 bases from V and 4 bases from J, with 16 bases between. The sample belongs to a study of OX40 agonist ivuxolimab in advanced cancers. About the study: Recorded diagnoses for dose-escalation patients were hepatocellular carcinoma, melanoma, renal cell or head and neck cancer.

The study's findings and limits: Relative to CD4+, CD8+ T cells held more expanded clones on average.

The clonotype originates from an adult with an advanced solid tumor such as melanoma, head and neck, liver or kidney cancer. The chain is built from TRBV19 and TRBJ1-1; a possible D gene is TRBD1 (5 bases). Sequencing was performed on CD4+ or CD8+ T cells sorted from blood, taken in a trial of the OX40 agonist ivuxolimab. CDR3 residues: CASTLSRDLTEAFF. CDR3 DNA: TGTGCCAGTACCTTGTCCAGGGACCTCACTGAAGCTTTCTTT.